Presented here are 4 T cell receptor beta chains from one specimen sequenced in a study of cytomegalovirus exposure and HLA in healthy donors. The primer mix had 60 Vbeta and 13 Jbeta primers. Sequencing was performed with immunoSEQ multiplex PCR; in TCRdb, only in-frame clones are kept and a portion is missing. The sample gives under 150,000 clones, 70% to 80% of which show up once; about 5% is in the top ten. The material sequenced was PBMCs. These receptors were obtained from a woman under 40 in good health and CMV-seropositive.

The chain joins TRBV6-5 to TRBJ2-7, with 9 bases lining up with TRBD2. Trimming took 5 bases from V and 2 from J; bases not matched to a gene: 7. Germline CDR1 is MNHEY and CDR2 is SVGAGI. The CDR3 runs 15 residues. CDR3 residues: CASSRIAGATYEQYF. The CDR3 DNA follows: TGTGCCAGCAGTCGAATAGCGGGAGCCACCTACGAGCAGTACTTC.

The J gene is TRBJ2-7, the V gene TRBV28, with a weak D call TRBD1 (5 bases). V shed 4 bases and J shed 2 bases, with 9 bases lying between them. The CDR3 runs to 13 residues. Germline CDR1 MDHEN, CDR2 SYDVKM. The CDR3 DNA follows: TGTGCCAGCAGTTGGGGCACCGCCTACGAGCAGTACTTC. Its translation: CASSWGTAYEQYF.

The CDR3 nucleotides read TGTGCCAGCAGTGACTTAAGTCTAGCGGGGATCACAGATACGCAGTATTTT. Translating gives CASSDLSLAGITDTQYF. The J gene is TRBJ2-3, the V gene TRBV2, with 9 bases lining up with TRBD2. The CDR3 spans 17 residues. V lost 3 bases, J lost 2 bases, and 9 bases stayed unmatched. Germline V gene sequence: CDR1 SNHLY, CDR2 FYNNEI.

CDR3 DNA sequence: TGTGCCAGCCATAAGACAAGTGAGGGTGGCTACACCTTC. Its translation: CASHKTSEGGYTF. This chain uses TRBV18 with TRBJ1-2; D is undetermined. Germline V lookup: CDR1 KGHSH, CDR2 LQKENI. This CDR3 region has 13 residues. The ends were cut back, 8 bases at V and 7 bases at J, with 17 bases in the middle. Full variable domain (remainder filled in from reference TRBV18 and TRBJ1-2): NAGVMQNPRHLVRRRGQEARLRCSPMKGHSHVYWYRQLPEEGLKFMVYLQKENIIDESGMPKERFSAEFPKEGPSILRIQQVVRGDSAAYFCASHKTSEGGYTFGSGTRLTVV.